This T cell receptor beta chain came from a study of graft-versus-host responses after intestinal transplantation. As for the study in general: Each transplant was multivisceral, liver-intestinal, or isolated intestinal. Recipients across the board were started on anti-thymocyte globulin induction, then kept on tacrolimus and steroids for two to four years.

For this clone: Its antigen is unidentified.

TCRdb keeps only in-frame clones here, not all; method: immunoSEQ multiplex PCR. The profile shows around 31,000 clones, roughly four fifths of them singletons. This CDR3 spans 19 amino acids. V trimming: 0 bases; J trimming: 4 bases; junction bases outside the gene matches: 14. Germline V gene data show CDR1 as SGHAT and CDR2 as FQNNGV. The receptor was derived from a human donor who received an intestinal transplant. Sequencing used unstimulated CD8+ T cells sorted from spleen or lymph node cells, obtained before intestinal transplant. The J gene is TRBJ1-5, the V gene TRBV11-2; 8 nucleotides match TRBD1. The CDR3 loop reads CASSLEALQGRGLNQPQHF. Here the CDR3 DNA reads TGTGCCAGCAGCTTAGAGGCCCTACAAGGCAGGGGGCTAAATCAGCCCCAGCATTTT.